This TCR beta chain appears in the sequencing data of a study of T cell responses to AZD1222 COVID-19 vaccine. General study results and limits: Spike was spanned by vaccine-associated CD4 TCRs, with dominance at 160-218 and 743-854. Donors skewed white British and female; clonal diversity was possibly underestimated.

With respect to this clone: Its antigen is as yet unknown.

Some clones are missing from TCRdb's copy, which holds only in-frame ones; the method was immunoSEQ multiplex PCR. In the table there are under 150,000 clones, 91% of which are singletons. The TCR was taken from an adult who received the AZD1222 COVID-19 vaccine. The sample was peripheral blood, taken 28 days after the second AZD1222 dose.

Here the CDR3 reads CASSVRGQYNEQFF. As DNA, the CDR3 is TGTGCCAGCAGCGTACGGGGACAATACAATGAGCAGTTCTTC. V is TRBV9 and J is TRBJ2-1; weak D call: TRBD1 (6 bases). The CDR3 is 14 residues long. V lost 1 base and J 4 bases, leaving 9 bases between the germline ends. Germline-derived CDR1 and CDR2 are SGDLS and YYNGEE. The variable domain in full, with the rest retrieved from reference TRBV9 and TRBJ2-1, is DSGVTQTPKHLITATGQRVTLRCSPRSGDLSVYWYQQSLDQGLQFLIQYYNGEERAKGNILERFSAQQFPDLHSELNLSSLELGDSALYFCASSVRGQYNEQFFGPGTRLTVL.